The rows below give T cell receptor beta chains drawn from one sample of a study of shared clonotypes between healthy human individuals. Method: immunoSEQ multiplex PCR; TCRdb's copy keeps in-frame clones and lacks some. The sample holds around 1.9 million clones, roughly 95% seen once. Sequenced material: naive CD8+ T cells from PBMCs. Every receptor here comes from a man younger than 30 in good health. Some clones in this sample may be carry-over from other donors' samples. Both conserved end residues are part of each CDR3. Fields, in order: D gene, clone size, CDR3 length, J gene, V gene, CDR3 DNA, CDR3 protein. D genes are given only for firm matches. Rows may omit the clone size; those that give it use once, few, many or a size class.

D: .; size: .; length: 12; J: TRBJ1-1; V: TRBV30; DNA: TGTGCCTGGAGGGAAATGAACACTGAAGCTTTCTTT; CDR3: CAWREMNTEAFF
D: TRBD2; size: .; length: 14; J: TRBJ2-7; V: TRBV27; DNA: TGTGCCAGCAGTTATACCGGGACTAGGCGGGAGCAGTACTTC; CDR3: CASSYTGTRREQYF
D: TRBD2; size: .; length: 15; J: TRBJ2-7; V: TRBV14; DNA: TGTGCCAGCAGCAAAGGACTAGCGAAGTCCTACGAGCAGTACTTC; CDR3: CASSKGLAKSYEQYF
D: TRBD1; size: .; length: 15; J: TRBJ1-5; V: TRBV27; DNA: TGTGCCAGCAGCCGCGACAGGGGACTCAATCAGCCCCAGCATTTT; CDR3: CASSRDRGLNQPQHF
D: .; size: few; length: 14; J: TRBJ1-4; V: TRBV5-6; DNA: TGTGCCAGCAGCTTCCGGGAAGGTAATGAAAAACTGTTTTTT; CDR3: CASSFREGNEKLFF
D: TRBD1; size: .; length: 17; J: TRBJ2-5; V: TRBV4-1; DNA: TGCGCCAGCAGCCAGCGTCCTCCGGGACAGGTAGAAGAGACCCAGTACTTC; CDR3: CASSQRPPGQVEETQYF
D: .; size: .; length: 14; J: TRBJ2-4; V: TRBV7-9; DNA: TGTGCCAGCAGCACGTTCGAGACGACAAACATTCAGTACTTC; CDR3: CASSTFETTNIQYF
D: .; size: .; length: 21; J: TRBJ1-4; V: TRBV4-2; DNA: TGTGCCAGCAGCCCCAACCCCTTTTGGACGCAGGTCGGTTCGGCTAATGAAAAACTGTTTTTT; CDR3: CASSPNPFWTQVGSANEKLFF
D: .; size: .; length: 15; J: TRBJ2-3; V: TRBV6-5; DNA: TGTGCCAGCAGCCCCGGACGAAACCCAACAGATACGCAGTATTTT; CDR3: CASSPGRNPTDTQYF
D: TRBD2; size: .; length: 15; J: TRBJ2-1; V: TRBV5-8; DNA: TGTGCCAGCAGCTTCGGCGGGAGTGGGGTTGGTGAGCAGTTCTTC; CDR3: CASSFGGSGVGEQFF
D: TRBD1; size: .; length: 15; J: TRBJ2-5; V: TRBV7-9; DNA: TGTGCCAGCAGCTCGCGGGACAGGGGGCGAGAGACCCAGTACTTC; CDR3: CASSSRDRGRETQYF
D: .; size: .; length: 13; J: TRBJ1-1; V: TRBV6-5; DNA: TGTGCCAGCAGTGGGGGGCGCGAGGTTGAAGCTTTCTTT; CDR3: CASSGGREVEAFF
D: .; size: .; length: 15; J: TRBJ1-2; V: TRBV19; DNA: TGTGCCAGTAGTATAGATAGAAGCGGTAACTATGGCTACACCTTC; CDR3: CASSIDRSGNYGYTF
D: .; size: .; length: 16; J: TRBJ2-1; V: TRBV4-2; DNA: TGTGCCAGCAGCCAAGATTCAGGGCGCACCTACAATGAGCAGTTCTTC; CDR3: CASSQDSGRTYNEQFF
D: .; size: .; length: 14; J: TRBJ2-2; V: TRBV15; DNA: TGTGCCACCTCTCGGACAGAGAACACCGGGGAGCTGTTTTTT; CDR3: CATSRTENTGELFF
D: .; size: .; length: 16; J: TRBJ1-1; V: TRBV27; DNA: TGTGCCAGCAGTAACCAAATAGGGACGGTGAACACTGAAGCTTTCTTT; CDR3: CASSNQIGTVNTEAFF
D: TRBD2; size: .; length: 12; J: TRBJ2-7; V: TRBV5-4; DNA: TGTGCCAGCAGCTTGATAGCGGGAGCGCTGTACTTC; CDR3: CASSLIAGALYF
D: .; size: .; length: 13; J: TRBJ2-1; V: TRBV28; DNA: TGTGCCAGCAGCCACCGGGGTCTCAATGAGCAGTTCTTC; CDR3: CASSHRGLNEQFF
D: .; size: .; length: 17; J: TRBJ1-2; V: TRBV28; DNA: TGTGCCAGCAGTCCTCCCCAGGGGTTAGGGGCTAACTATGGCTACACCTTC; CDR3: CASSPPQGLGANYGYTF
D: .; size: once; length: 15; J: TRBJ2-1; V: TRBV28; DNA: TGTGCCAGCACCTTAGCCCGCAGCTCCTACAATGAGCAGTTCTTC; CDR3: CASTLARSSYNEQFF
D: .; size: .; length: 12; J: TRBJ2-2; V: TRBV6-5; DNA: TGTGCCAGCAGTTATTTTGCCGGGGAGCTGTTTTTT; CDR3: CASSYFAGELFF
D: .; size: .; length: 16; J: TRBJ1-1; V: TRBV19; DNA: TGTGCCAGTAGTATAGCCGGTTACTTGGGTAGGACTGAAGCTTTCTTT; CDR3: CASSIAGYLGRTEAFF
D: TRBD1; size: .; length: 16; J: TRBJ2-7; V: TRBV5-1; DNA: TGCGCCAGCAGCCACCGGATTGGGACAGGCCTCTACGAGCAGTACTTC; CDR3: CASSHRIGTGLYEQYF
D: TRBD2; size: .; length: 15; J: TRBJ2-1; V: TRBV11-2; DNA: TGTGCCAGCAGCCCTCCCCGGACTAGTTCTAATGAGCAGTTCTTC; CDR3: CASSPPRTSSNEQFF
D: .; size: once; length: 14; J: TRBJ2-1; V: TRBV5-1; DNA: TGCGCCAGCAGCACCGGCAGGGACGTCGATGAGCAGTTCTTC; CDR3: CASSTGRDVDEQFF
D: TRBD1; size: .; length: 15; J: TRBJ2-5; V: TRBV2; DNA: TGTGCCAGCCGAGAGGAACAGGGGCTGTGGGAGACCCAGTACTTC; CDR3: CASREEQGLWETQYF
D: TRBD2; size: .; length: 16; J: TRBJ2-2; V: TRBV10-3; DNA: TGTGCCATCAGTGGAGGGACGGGAGGGCCCACCGGGGAGCTGTTTTTT; CDR3: CAISGGTGGPTGELFF
D: .; size: .; length: 16; J: TRBJ2-7; V: TRBV6-6; DNA: TGTGCCAGCAGCCCCACCTTTTGGCAGAACTCCTACGAGCAGTACTTC; CDR3: CASSPTFWQNSYEQYF
D: .; size: once; length: 16; J: TRBJ2-2; V: TRBV7-6; DNA: TGTGCCAGCAGCTTAGAGGGATTCCTGGGAACCGGGGAGCTGTTTTTT; CDR3: CASSLEGFLGTGELFF